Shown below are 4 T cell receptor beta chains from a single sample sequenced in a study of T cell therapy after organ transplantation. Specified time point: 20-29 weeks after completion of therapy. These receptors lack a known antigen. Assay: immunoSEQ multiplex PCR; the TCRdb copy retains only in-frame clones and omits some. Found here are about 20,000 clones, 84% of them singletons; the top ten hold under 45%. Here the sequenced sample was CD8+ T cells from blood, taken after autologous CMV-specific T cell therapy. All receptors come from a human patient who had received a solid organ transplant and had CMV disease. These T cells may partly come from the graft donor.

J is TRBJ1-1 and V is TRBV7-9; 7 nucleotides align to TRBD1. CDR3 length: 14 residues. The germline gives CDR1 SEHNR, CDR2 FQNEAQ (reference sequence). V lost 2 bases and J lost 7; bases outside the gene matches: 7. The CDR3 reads CASSLRLGQHEAFF. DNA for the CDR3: TGTGCCAGCAGCTTAAGGTTGGGACAGCATGAAGCTTTCTTT.

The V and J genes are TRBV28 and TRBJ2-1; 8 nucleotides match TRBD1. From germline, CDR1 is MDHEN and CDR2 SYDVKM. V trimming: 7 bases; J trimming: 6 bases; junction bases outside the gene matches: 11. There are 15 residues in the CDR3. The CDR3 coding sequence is TGTGCCAGCAAAATAGGACAGGGACTTGGCAATGAGCAGTTCTTC. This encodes CASKIGQGLGNEQFF.

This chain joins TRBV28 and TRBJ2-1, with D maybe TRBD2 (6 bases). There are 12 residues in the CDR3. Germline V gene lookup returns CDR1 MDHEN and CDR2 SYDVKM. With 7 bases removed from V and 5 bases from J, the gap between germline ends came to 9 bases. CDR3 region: CASTSVDNEQFF. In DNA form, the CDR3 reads TGTGCCAGCACTAGCGTGGACAATGAGCAGTTCTTC.

This CDR3 is CATSRGSGGAEQYF. The CDR3 nucleotides are TGTGCCACCAGCAGAGGGTCCGGCGGTGCCGAGCAGTACTTC. The chain couples TRBV15 to TRBJ2-7; D uncertain. The CDR3 spans 14 residues. V was clipped by 1 base and J by 6 bases, with 13 bases between them. Germline V gene sequence: CDR1 LNHNV, CDR2 YYDKDF (reference sequence).